The present entry profiles one T cell receptor (beta chain) with its context. At the DNA level, this CDR3 is encoded by other sequences in the same sample as well. This entry comes from a study of shared clonotypes between healthy human individuals. The trim removed 3 bases at V and 3 bases at J, leaving 3 bases unmatched. This CDR3 comprises 13 residues. The germline V gene encodes CDR1 GTSNPN and CDR2 SVGIG (reference sequence). Assay: immunoSEQ multiplex PCR; the TCRdb copy retains only in-frame clones and omits some. Among about 2.5 million clones listed, less than 95% were seen once. The genes are TRBV30 and TRBJ2-7; 9 bases map to TRBD1. The TCR comes from a man between 18 and 35 years old in good health. Some clones in this sample may be carry-over from other donors' samples. The sample comprised naive CD4+ T cells from PBMCs. Sample subset: CD45RA+ positively selected. The DNA for the CDR3 is TGTGCCTGGAGCGGGACAGGGATCTACGAGCAGTACTTC. This gives the protein CAWSGTGIYEQYF.